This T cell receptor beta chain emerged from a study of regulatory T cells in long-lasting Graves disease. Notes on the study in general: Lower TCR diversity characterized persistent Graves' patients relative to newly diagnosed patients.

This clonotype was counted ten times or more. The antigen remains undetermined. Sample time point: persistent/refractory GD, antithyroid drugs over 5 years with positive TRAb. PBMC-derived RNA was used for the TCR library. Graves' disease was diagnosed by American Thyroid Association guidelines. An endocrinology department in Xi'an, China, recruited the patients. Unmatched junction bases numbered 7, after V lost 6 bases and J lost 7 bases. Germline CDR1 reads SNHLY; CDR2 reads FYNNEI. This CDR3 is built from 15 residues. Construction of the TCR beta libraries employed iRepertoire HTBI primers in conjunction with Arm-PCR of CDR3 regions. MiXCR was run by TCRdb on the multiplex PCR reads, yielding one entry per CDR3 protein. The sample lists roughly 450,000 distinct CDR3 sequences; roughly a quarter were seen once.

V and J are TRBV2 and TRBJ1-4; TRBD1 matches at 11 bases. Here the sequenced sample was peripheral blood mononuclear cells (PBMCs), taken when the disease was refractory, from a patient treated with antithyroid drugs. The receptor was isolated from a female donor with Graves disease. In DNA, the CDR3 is TGTGCCAGCAGAGGACAGGGGGCGCTGGGTGAAAAACTGTTTTTT. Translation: CASRGQGALGEKLFF.